Below, one T cell receptor beta chain is given with its context. The sample belongs to a study of T cell responses to AZD1222 COVID-19 vaccine. With 5 bases clipped from V and 7 bases from J, the junction kept 6 bases outside the gene matches. The CDR3 has 14 residues. The V gene's germline CDR1 is LNHDA and CDR2 SQIVND (reference sequence). Using immunoSEQ multiplex PCR, the repertoire was profiled, and TCRdb retains in-frame clones only, with some absent. Counted here are roughly 120,000 clones, 80% to 90% occurring once; the ten biggest clones make up 3% to 4%. Here the sequenced sample was peripheral blood, taken on day 0 of MenACWY control vaccination. This chain joins TRBV19 and TRBJ1-5, with 9 bases identical to TRBD1. The sequence was collected from an adult in good health. The CDR3 region is CASSGRDRAQPQHF. As DNA, the CDR3 is TGTGCCAGTAGTGGGAGGGACAGGGCGCAGCCCCAGCATTTT. The whole variable domain, filled in from reference TRBV19 and TRBJ1-5, reads DGGITQSPKYLFRKEGQNVTLSCEQNLNHDAMYWYRQDPGQGLRLIYYSQIVNDFQKGDIAEGYSVSREKKESFPLTVTSAQKNPTAFYLCASSGRDRAQPQHFGDGTRLSIL.